This TCR beta chain was recovered during a study of breast tumors, draining lymph nodes, adjacent tissues. General study points: Most tumor T cells seemingly derive from lymph node, then expand in tumor. Tumor repertoires ranked between lymph nodes and nontumor tissue in diversity, with V and J gene preferences.

This CDR3 is built from 19 residues. Germline values: CDR1 SGHRS, CDR2 YFSETQ. MiXCR, applied by TCRdb to the multiplex PCR reads, yields one record per CDR3 protein. The data contain tens of thousands of distinct CDR3 sequences, around 45% of them singletons. On this clonotype itself: Its antigen remains unknown. An end of the junction does not agree with germline; a read error may underlie this.

The sequence came from a female donor with breast cancer. Some clones in this sample may be carry-over from other donors' samples. The rearrangement uses TRBV5-1 and TRBJ2-2; TRBD1 or TRBD2 may be the D gene (5 bases each). The sequencing input was breast tumor tissue. This chain's CDR3 is CASSLGRQPSRDRTGEPFF. The DNA of the CDR3 is TGCGCCAGCAGCTTGGGCCGACAGCCCTCCCGGGACCGAACCGGGGAGCCGTTTTTT.